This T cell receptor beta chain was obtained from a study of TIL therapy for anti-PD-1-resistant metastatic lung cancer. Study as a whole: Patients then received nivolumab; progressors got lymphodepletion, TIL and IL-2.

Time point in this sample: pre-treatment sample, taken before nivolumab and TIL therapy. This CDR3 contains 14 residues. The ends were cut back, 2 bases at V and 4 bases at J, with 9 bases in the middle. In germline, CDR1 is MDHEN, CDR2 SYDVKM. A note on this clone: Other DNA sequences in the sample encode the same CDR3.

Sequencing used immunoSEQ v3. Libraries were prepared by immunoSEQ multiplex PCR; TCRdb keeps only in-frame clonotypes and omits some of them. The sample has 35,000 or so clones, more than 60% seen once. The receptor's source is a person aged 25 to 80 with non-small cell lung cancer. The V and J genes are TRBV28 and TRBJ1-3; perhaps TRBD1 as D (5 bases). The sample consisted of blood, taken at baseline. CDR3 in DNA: TGTGCCAGCAGTTTAACAGGAGCGGGAAACACCATATATTTT. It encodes CASSLTGAGNTIYF.